There are a few counts of the clone carrying this T cell receptor (beta chain). Its antigen is still unknown. CMV status came from CD4+ IFNgamma after overnight CMV lysate stimulation. CD8 T cells were positively selected from what remained after CD4 positive selection. The data derive from a study of naive and memory T cell subsets. Study-level results: In naive cells, over 90% of TCR sequences were seen only once. Between naive and memory subsets, TCR abundance power law exponents differed. Possibly reflecting memory cells re-expressing CD45RA, a few larger clonotypes occurred in naive repertoires, especially CD8.

Trimming shortened V by 0 bases and J by 3 bases, and 7 bases separated the two germline ends. In germline, CDR1 is SGHDN, CDR2 FVKESK. The CDR3 has 14 amino acids. Two oligonucleotides, mixed equimolar, formed the beta constant-region primer covering TRBC1 and TRBC2. Ligated cDNA was amplified by four rounds of PCR with nested alpha and beta constant-region primers and SP2. One entry per CDR3 protein, called by TCRdb with MiXCR from the UMI-ligation and nested PCR reads. Found here are roughly 100,000 distinct CDR3 sequences, 11% of them singletons; the top ten hold 0.12% to 0.15%. The rearrangement links TRBV14 to TRBJ2-3; D not certain. Sequencing was performed on naive CD4+ T cells from blood. This receptor was obtained from a human donor in good health. The CDR3 DNA sequence: TGTGCCAGCAGCCAAGAGGCTTTGACAGATACGCAGTATTTT. Translating it yields CASSQEALTDTQYF. Looking up the rest from reference TRBV14 and TRBJ2-3 gives the full variable domain: EAGVTQFPSHSVIEKGQTVTLRCDPISGHDNLYWYRRVMGKEIKFLLHFVKESKQDESGMPNNRFLAERTGGTYSTLKVQPAELEDSGVYFCASSQEALTDTQYFGPGTRLTVL.